A selection of T cell receptor beta chains follows, all from one sample in a study of blood T cells in healthy people across ages. TCRdb redid the calling of the 5' RACE reads with MiXCR, one entry per CDR3 protein. This sample yields roughly 1,300,000 distinct CDR3 sequences, of which approximately 63% are seen a single time; 6.5% to 8.5% belongs to the top ten. The sample was blood. The receptor source for this set is a man younger than 30 in good health. CDR3s include the opening cysteine and the closing phenylalanine or tryptophan. A D gene is named only where the DNA matches it firmly. The size of a clone is reported for some rows only, either as once, few or many, or as a class for expanded clones.

J: TRBJ2-1
V: TRBV4-1
size: -
D: TRBD2
CDR3: CASSSTSGSHEQFF
DNA: TGCGCCAGCAGCTCAACTAGCGGGAGCCATGAGCAGTTCTTC

J: TRBJ2-6
V: TRBV7-8
size: -
D: TRBD2
CDR3: CASSLVHIERGARRSGASVLTF
DNA: TGTGCCAGCAGCTTAGTGCATATCGAGCGGGGGGCCAGACGCTCTGGGGCCAGCGTCCTGACTTTC

J: TRBJ1-1
V: TRBV5-5
size: few
D: -
CDR3: CASSSLTGVNTEAFF
DNA: TGTGCCAGCAGCTCCCTGACAGGAGTTAACACTGAAGCTTTCTTT

J: TRBJ1-2
V: TRBV18
size: -
D: -
CDR3: CASSPPSIYGYTF
DNA: TGTGCCAGCTCACCACCCTCTATCTATGGCTACACCTTC

J: TRBJ2-3
V: TRBV20-1
size: few
D: TRBD2
CDR3: CSATPAGVADTQYF
DNA: TGCAGTGCTACCCCGGCGGGAGTCGCGGATACGCAGTATTTT

J: TRBJ2-3
V: TRBV4-1
size: -
D: -
CDR3: CASSRGGMPFF
DNA: TGCGCCAGCAGCCGGGGCGGGATGCCTTTTTTT

J: TRBJ2-5
V: TRBV4-2
size: few
D: TRBD1
CDR3: CASSQDSQGALGETQYF
DNA: TGTGCCAGCAGCCAAGATAGCCAGGGGGCGCTTGGGGAGACCCAGTACTTC

J: TRBJ1-6
V: TRBV27
size: once
D: -
CDR3: CASSYRQAYNSPLHF
DNA: TGTGCCAGCAGCTACCGACAGGCGTATAATTCACCCCTCCACTTT

J: TRBJ1-2
V: TRBV4-2
size: -
D: -
CDR3: CASSQEISTGSGYTF
DNA: TGTGCCAGCAGCCAAGAAATCTCTACTGGTTCTGGCTACACCTTC

J: TRBJ1-1
V: TRBV27
size: -
D: -
CDR3: CASNFLGDPEAFF
DNA: TGTGCCAGCAACTTCCTAGGGGACCCTGAAGCTTTCTTT

J: TRBJ2-5
V: TRBV28
size: -
D: TRBD1
CDR3: CASSLASGQVLETQYF
DNA: TGTGCCAGCAGTTTAGCGTCGGGACAGGTCTTAGAGACCCAGTACTTC

J: TRBJ2-1
V: TRBV9
size: -
D: -
CDR3: CASSYSVWEGDEQFF
DNA: TGTGCCAGCAGTTATAGTGTTTGGGAAGGGGATGAGCAGTTCTTC

J: TRBJ2-1
V: TRBV6-1
size: -
D: TRBD1
CDR3: CATTAPQTGRWSYNEQFF
DNA: TGTGCCACAACGGCTCCCCAGACAGGGCGGTGGTCCTACAATGAGCAGTTCTTC

J: TRBJ2-5
V: TRBV6-1
size: -
D: TRBD2
CDR3: CASSVREAETQYF
DNA: TGTGCCAGCAGTGTCCGGGAGGCGGAGACCCAGTACTTC